This T cell receptor beta chain was found in a study of T-cell reconstitution after alpha-beta-depleted transplantation in children. Study-wide findings and caveats: In some patients, recipient T cells and intrathymic progenitors surviving conditioning explained high day-60 diversity. Counts and diversity of T cells one year after transplant came mostly from newly produced T cells. By about two months after transplant, alpha-beta T cells reportedly arose from several hundred graft clones that had expanded.

This clonotype occurred many times. What it binds is unknown. The V end was cut by 4 bases, the J end by 6 bases, with 10 bases between. This CDR3 has 12 amino acids. Germline V gene lookup returns CDR1 SGHKS and CDR2 YYEKEE (reference sequence). Unique molecular identifiers tagged the TCRbeta library. TCRdb reanalysed the PCR reads using MiXCR and keeps one entry per CDR3 protein. There are hundreds of thousands of distinct CDR3 sequences in the sample; roughly 14% occur only once, and 0.79% lies in the top ten. This rearrangement joins TRBV5-5 to TRBJ1-1; no firm D call. The clonotype comes from a girl aged 2-10 years with congenital amegakaryocytic thrombocytopenia, due to receive a stem cell transplant. The sequences come from PBMCs, collected before TCRalphabeta/CD19-depleted stem cell transplant. CDR3: CASSPDGAEAFF. CDR3 in DNA: TGTGCCAGCAGCCCGGACGGAGCTGAAGCTTTCTTT.